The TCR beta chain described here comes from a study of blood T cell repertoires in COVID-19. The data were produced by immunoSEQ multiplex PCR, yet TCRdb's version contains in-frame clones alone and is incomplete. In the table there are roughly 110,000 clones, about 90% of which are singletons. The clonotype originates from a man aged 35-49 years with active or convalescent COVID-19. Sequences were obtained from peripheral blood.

The CDR3 bases are TGTGCCAGCAGTGACTTCTACCGGGACAGGGGTTATTACTTAGATCAGCCCCAGCATTTT. Amino acid sequence: CASSDFYRDRGYYLDQPQHF. The chain couples TRBV6-4 to TRBJ1-5, with 10 bases matching TRBD1. The CDR3 consists of 20 residues. V dropped 1 base and J dropped 5; count of bases not matched to a gene: 17. Germline V CDR1 and CDR2: MRHNA, SNTAGT.